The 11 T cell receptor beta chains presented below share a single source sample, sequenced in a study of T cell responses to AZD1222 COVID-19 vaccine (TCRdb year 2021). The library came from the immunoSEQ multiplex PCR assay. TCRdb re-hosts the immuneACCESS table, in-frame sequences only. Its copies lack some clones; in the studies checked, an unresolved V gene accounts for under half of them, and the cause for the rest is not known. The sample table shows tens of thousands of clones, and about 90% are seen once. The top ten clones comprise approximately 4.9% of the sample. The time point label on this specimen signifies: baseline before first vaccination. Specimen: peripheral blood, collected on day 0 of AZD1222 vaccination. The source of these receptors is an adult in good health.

The CDR3 spells CASSVGRDYTGELFF. The CDR3 nucleotides are TGTGCCAGCAGCGTAGGGCGGGATTACACCGGGGAGCTGTTTTTT. This chain uses TRBV9 with TRBJ2-2; tentatively, D is TRBD2 (6 bases). The V end lost 0 bases, the J end lost 3 bases, and 9 bases lay between the germline ends. The CDR3 length is 15 residues. From germline, CDR1 is SGDLS and CDR2 YYNGEE.

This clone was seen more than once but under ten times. The CDR3 DNA is TGTGCCAGCAGCTTAGGCTCTGGAAACACCATATATTTT. Encoded protein: CASSLGSGNTIYF. The J gene is TRBJ1-3, the V gene TRBV5-6; no clear D. Germline assignment: CDR1 SGHDT and CDR2 YYEEEE. CDR3 length: 13 residues. With 2 bases removed from V and 0 bases from J, the gap between germline ends came to 3 bases. The variable domain in full, with the rest retrieved from reference TRBV5-6 and TRBJ1-3, is DAGVTQSPTHLIKTRGQQVTLRCSPKSGHDTVSWYQQALGQGPQFIFQYYEEEERQRGNFPDRFSGHQFPNYSSELNVNALLLGDSALYLCASSLGSGNTIYFGEGSWLTVV.

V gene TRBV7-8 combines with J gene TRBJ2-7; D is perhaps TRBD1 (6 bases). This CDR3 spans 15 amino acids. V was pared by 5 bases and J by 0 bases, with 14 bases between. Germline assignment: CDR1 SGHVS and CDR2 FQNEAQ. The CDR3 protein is CASSAQGIGSYEQYF. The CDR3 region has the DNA TGTGCCAGCAGCGCCCAGGGGATAGGCTCCTACGAGCAGTACTTC.

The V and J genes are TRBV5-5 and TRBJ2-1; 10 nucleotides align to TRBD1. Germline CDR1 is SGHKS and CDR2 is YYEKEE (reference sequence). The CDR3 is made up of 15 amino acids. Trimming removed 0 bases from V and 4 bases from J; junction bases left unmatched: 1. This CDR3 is CASSLGTGGYNEQFF. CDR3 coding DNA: TGTGCCAGCAGCTTGGGGACAGGGGGTTACAATGAGCAGTTCTTC.

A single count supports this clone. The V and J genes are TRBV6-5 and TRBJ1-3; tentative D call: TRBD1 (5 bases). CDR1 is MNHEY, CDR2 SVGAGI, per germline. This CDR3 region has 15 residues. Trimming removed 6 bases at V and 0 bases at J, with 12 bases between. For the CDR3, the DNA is TGTGCCAGCAGCCCCGGGACTGGCTCTGGAAACACCATATATTTT. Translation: CASSPGTGSGNTIYF.

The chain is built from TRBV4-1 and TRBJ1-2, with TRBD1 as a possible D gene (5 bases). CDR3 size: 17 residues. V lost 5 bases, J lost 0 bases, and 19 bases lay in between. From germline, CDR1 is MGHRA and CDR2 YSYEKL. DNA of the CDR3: TGCGCCAGCAGCAACAGACACGAAGGGGCCACTAACTATGGCTACACCTTC. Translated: CASSNRHEGATNYGYTF.

The CDR3 here is CASSEMGQYTDTQYF. As DNA, the CDR3 is TGTGCCAGCAGTGAGATGGGACAGTACACAGATACGCAGTATTTT. The J gene is TRBJ2-3, the V gene TRBV2; 7 nucleotides line up with TRBD1. Germline trimming cut 3 bases from V and 2 bases from J; bases unmatched to any gene: 5. This CDR3 spans 15 amino acids. Germline-derived CDR1 and CDR2 are SNHLY and FYNNEI.

The CDR3 coding sequence is TGTGCCAGCACACGGACTAGCGGGGGGGAGACCCAGTACTTC. It translates to CASTRTSGGETQYF. The gene calls are TRBV2 and TRBJ2-5, with TRBD2 matching over 14 bases. The CDR3 runs to 14 residues. Per germline, CDR1 SNHLY and CDR2 FYNNEI. V lost 7 bases and J lost 5; bases outside the gene matches: 3.

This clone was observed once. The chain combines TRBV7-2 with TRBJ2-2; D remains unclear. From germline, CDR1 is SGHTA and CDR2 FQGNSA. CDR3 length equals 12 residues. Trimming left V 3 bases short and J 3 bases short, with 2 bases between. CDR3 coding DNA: TGTGCCAGCAGCTTTTACACCGGGGAGCTGTTTTTT. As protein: CASSFYTGELFF.

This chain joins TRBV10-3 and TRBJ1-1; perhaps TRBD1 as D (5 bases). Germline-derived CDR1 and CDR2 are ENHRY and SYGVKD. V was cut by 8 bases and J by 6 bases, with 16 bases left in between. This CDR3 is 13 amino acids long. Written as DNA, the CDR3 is TGTGCCATCCGTAAGGGACTGGGGCCTGAAGCTTTCTTT. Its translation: CAIRKGLGPEAFF.

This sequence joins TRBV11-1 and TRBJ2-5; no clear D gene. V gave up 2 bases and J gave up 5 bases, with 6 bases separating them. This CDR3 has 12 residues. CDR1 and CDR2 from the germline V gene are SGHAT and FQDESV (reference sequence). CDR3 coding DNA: TGTGCCAGCAGCTTACTCACCGAGACCCAGTACTTC. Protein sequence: CASSLLTETQYF. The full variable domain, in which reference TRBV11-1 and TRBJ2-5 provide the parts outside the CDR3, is EAEVAQSPRYKITEKSQAVAFWCDPISGHATLYWYRQILGQGPELLVQFQDESVVDDSQLPKDRFSAERLKGVDSTLKIQPAELGDSAMYLCASSLLTETQYFGPGTRLLVL.